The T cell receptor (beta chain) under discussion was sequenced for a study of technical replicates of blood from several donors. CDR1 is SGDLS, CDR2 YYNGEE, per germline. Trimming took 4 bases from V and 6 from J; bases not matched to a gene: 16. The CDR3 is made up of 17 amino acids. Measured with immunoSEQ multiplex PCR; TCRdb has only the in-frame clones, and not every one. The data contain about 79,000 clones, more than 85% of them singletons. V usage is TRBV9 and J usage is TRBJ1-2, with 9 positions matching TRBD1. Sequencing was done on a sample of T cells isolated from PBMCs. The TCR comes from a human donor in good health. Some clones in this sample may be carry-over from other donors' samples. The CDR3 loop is CASSPGVDRGDLHGYTF. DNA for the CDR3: TGTGCCAGCAGCCCTGGAGTGGACAGGGGAGATTTGCATGGCTACACCTTC.